Presented here are 8 T cell receptor beta chains from one specimen sequenced in a study of cytomegalovirus exposure and HLA in healthy donors. With 60 Vbeta and 13 Jbeta primers, the PCR was carried out. Sequenced by immunoSEQ multiplex PCR; TCRdb stores in-frame clones only, minus some. The sample has about 190,000 clones. The sample consisted of PBMCs. Every receptor here comes from a woman between 25 and 40 years old in good health and CMV-seropositive.

V usage is TRBV28 and J usage is TRBJ1-5; weak D call: TRBD1 (6 bases). The CDR3 has 14 residues. Looked up from germline, CDR1 is MDHEN and CDR2 is SYDVKM. CDR3 sequence: CATSLWGQGQPQHF. CDR3 sequence (DNA): TGTGCGACCTCTCTTTGGGGGCAAGGTCAGCCCCAGCATTTT.

The V and J genes are TRBV4-1 and TRBJ2-7; 8 positions match TRBD1. Germline CDR1 is MGHRA and CDR2 is YSYEKL. With 2 bases clipped from V and 6 bases from J, the junction kept 3 bases outside the gene matches. This CDR3 is built from 13 residues. CDR3 protein: CASSQLTGVEQYF. Written as DNA, the CDR3 is TGCGCCAGCAGCCAACTGACAGGGGTCGAGCAGTACTTC.

This chain connects TRBV6-5 to TRBJ2-7; the D is unclear. The CDR3 totals 13 residues. Germline V gene data show CDR1 as MNHEY and CDR2 as SVGAGI. V was pared by 2 bases and J by 6 bases, with 11 bases between. The CDR3 bases are TGTGCCAGCAGTTACGGAGCCATTTCCGAGCAGTACTTC. This codes for CASSYGAISEQYF.

The rearrangement joins TRBV7-6 to TRBJ2-1, with 7 positions matching TRBD1. Germline trimming cut 5 bases from V and 5 bases from J; bases unmatched to any gene: 21. This CDR3 has 19 residues. CDR1 and CDR2 from the germline V gene are SGHVS and FNYEAQ. CDR3 in amino acids: CASSTGTARTLRSHNEQFF. The CDR3, as DNA: TGTGCCAGCAGCACAGGGACAGCCCGGACCCTTAGGTCCCACAATGAGCAGTTCTTC.

Remarks on this clone: The CDR3 does not close with the conserved phenylalanine or tryptophan, likely indicating a read error. The chain is built from TRBV19 and TRBJ1-2; 8 bases are shared with TRBD1. Per the germline V gene, CDR1 is LNHDA and CDR2 is SQIVND (reference sequence). The CDR3 covers 14 residues. Trimming cost V 11 bases and J 3 bases; bases outside gene matches: 11. The DNA for the CDR3 is TGTGCCGTAAGCCTCAGGGGGCCGGACTATGGCTACACCCTC. Translation: CAVSLRGPDYGYTL.

V gene TRBV7-9 combines with J gene TRBJ1-3; D gene unclear. This CDR3 has 13 residues. Trimming took off 1 base at V and 5 bases at J, with 6 bases between the two ends. From germline, CDR1 is SEHNR and CDR2 FQNEAQ (reference sequence). For the CDR3, the DNA is TGTGCCAGCAGCTTAGACAGAAGAAACACCATATATTTT. Protein sequence: CASSLDRRNTIYF.

The genes are TRBV30 and TRBJ1-1, with D uncertain. There are 13 residues in the CDR3. V dropped 7 bases and J dropped 2 bases, with 14 bases sitting between them. Germline assignment: CDR1 GTSNPN and CDR2 SVGIG (reference sequence). The CDR3 nucleotides are TGTGCCTCCTTGAGGATGTTAAACACTGAAGCTTTCTTT. Protein product: CASLRMLNTEAFF.

The chain joins TRBV2 to TRBJ2-2; D is possibly TRBD2 (5 bases). The V gene's germline CDR1 is SNHLY and CDR2 FYNNEI. The CDR3 consists of 14 residues. The V end was cut by 2 bases, the J end by 4 bases, with 8 bases between. CDR3 residues: CASSEHGGTGELFF. The DNA of the CDR3 is TGTGCCAGCAGTGAACACGGAGGCACCGGGGAGCTGTTTTTT. Complete variable domain (other parts from reference TRBV2 and TRBJ2-2): EPEVTQTPSHQVTQMGQEVILRCVPISNHLYFYWYRQILGQKVEFLVSFYNNEISEKSEIFDDQFSVERPDGSNFTLKIRSTKLEDSAMYFCASSEHGGTGELFFGEGSRLTVL.